This T cell receptor (beta chain) was captured in a study of shared clonotypes between healthy human individuals. Study-wide findings and caveats: The small donor group covered limited genetic and exposure diversity. Among the subsets, naive ones generally showed larger estimated richness than memory ones. Between a handful of donors, naive CD4 clonotypes were shared at a level of around 5.1%.

The germline gives CDR1 DFQATT, CDR2 SNEGSKA (reference sequence). The germline V and J ends were trimmed by 4 bases and 0 bases, with 3 bases remaining between them. The CDR3 runs 11 residues. Comment on this clone: Its antigen is unknown. Other DNA variants within this sample encode the same CDR3.

Profiled with immunoSEQ multiplex PCR; TCRdb holds only in-frame clones, not every one. The sample consists of a few million clones, approximately 94% of them appearing once. Healthy HIV-negative adults without recent acute infections or vaccinations served as donors. This sequence was found in a man between 18 and 35 years old in good health. The V call is TRBV20-1, the J call TRBJ1-1; the D is unclear. Sequenced input: naive CD4+ T cells sorted from blood. Subset of the sample: CD45RA+ positively selected. The DNA of the CDR3 is TGCAGTGCTACGGTGAACACTGAAGCTTTCTTT. Residues: CSATVNTEAFF.